Below are 8 T cell receptor beta chains sequenced from a single sample in a study of CD8 T cell repertoires and HIV-1 epitope variants. These receptors are not linked to any known antigen. The protocol was immunoSEQ multiplex PCR, while the TCRdb copy is restricted to in-frame clones and leaves out a portion. In the table there are thousands of clones, 65% to 70% of which are singletons. Sequenced input: cultured CD8+ T cells derived from PBMCs. Receptor source: a male donor with HIV.

The CDR3 DNA follows: TGTGCCAGCACCGGAATCCGAGGGTCGGACTCCTACGAGCAGTACTTC. It yields the protein CASTGIRGSDSYEQYF. The V call is TRBV28, the J call TRBJ2-7; maybe TRBD2 (5 bases). V was trimmed by 7 bases and J by 0 bases, leaving 19 bases between them. CDR3 length: 16 amino acids. Germline V gives CDR1 MDHEN, CDR2 SYDVKM.

V gene TRBV11-2 combines with J gene TRBJ2-3, with 9 nucleotides matching TRBD1. The CDR3 runs 15 residues. After removal of 1 base from V and 4 bases from J, the junction contained 3 bases not matched to a gene. Germline assignment: CDR1 SGHAT and CDR2 FQNNGV. The CDR3 nucleotides read TGTGCCAGCAGCTTAGGAGACAGGGGGTCAGATACGCAGTATTTT. This codes for CASSLGDRGSDTQYF. Together with reference TRBV11-2 and TRBJ2-3, the CDR3 gives the full variable domain: EAGVAQSPRYKIIEKRQSVAFWCNPISGHATLYWYQQILGQGPKLLIQFQNNGVVDDSQLPKDRFSAERLKGVDSTLKIQPAKLEDSAVYLCASSLGDRGSDTQYFGPGTRLTVL.

The CDR3 bases are TGCGCCACCGACAGGGGGACCGGGGAGCTGTTTTTT. Translation: CATDRGTGELFF. V and J are TRBV10-2 and TRBJ2-2; 9 bases align to TRBD1. The trim removed 10 bases at V and 5 bases at J, leaving 2 bases unmatched. Germline CDR1 reads WSHSY; CDR2 reads SAAADI. CDR3 length equals 12 residues.

V and J are TRBV6-5 and TRBJ2-2, with D perhaps TRBD1 (5 bases). Germline V gene data show CDR1 as MNHEY and CDR2 as SVGAGI. The CDR3 covers 16 residues. Trimming took off 0 bases at V and 1 base at J, with 9 bases between the two ends. The CDR3, as DNA: TGTGCCAGCAGTTACTCCCCAGGGCGGAACACCGGGGAGCTGTTTTTT. Its protein is CASSYSPGRNTGELFF.

The genes are TRBV5-6 and TRBJ2-7; D might be TRBD2 (6 bases). Germline V CDR1 and CDR2: SGHDT, YYEEEE. CDR3 length: 12 residues. Between the trimmed V and J ends, which lost 4 bases and 7 bases, there was a span of 12 bases. CDR3: CASSPGRLEQYF. CDR3 in DNA: TGTGCCAGCAGCCCGGGGAGGCTGGAGCAGTACTTC.

J is TRBJ1-4 and V is TRBV7-2, with D tentatively TRBD1 (6 bases). Germline lookup yields CDR1 SGHTA and CDR2 FQGNSA. The CDR3 runs to 14 residues. Trimming cost V 5 bases and J 8 bases, with 15 bases left between them. CDR3: CASSGAGAREKLFF. CDR3 bases: TGTGCCAGCAGCGGAGCGGGGGCTCGAGAAAAACTGTTTTTT.

This clone was seen more than once but under ten times. The chain has TRBV19 and TRBJ2-7; 10 nucleotides line up with TRBD2. Germline V gene data show CDR1 as LNHDA and CDR2 as SQIVND (reference sequence). Unmatched junction bases numbered 12, after V lost 4 bases and J lost 0 bases. CDR3 length: 18 amino acids. The CDR3 sequence is CASSTHAGLAESSYEQYF. The CDR3 region has the DNA TGTGCCAGTAGTACTCACGCTGGACTAGCGGAAAGCTCCTACGAGCAGTACTTC.

This chain links TRBV28 with TRBJ2-4, with 8 bases identical to TRBD1. The V gene's germline CDR1 is MDHEN and CDR2 SYDVKM. CDR3 length: 17 amino acids. J gave up 0 bases and V 6 bases, and 10 bases lay outside the gene matches. The CDR3 coding sequence is TGTGCCAGCAGATCGCCTCGTGGACAGGGAGCCAAAAACATTCAGTACTTC. It yields the protein CASRSPRGQGAKNIQYF. Using reference TRBV28 and TRBJ2-4 for the parts outside the CDR3, the full variable domain is DVKVTQSSRYLVKRTGEKVFLECVQDMDHENMFWYRQDPGLGLRLIYFSYDVKMKEKGDIPEGYSVSREKKERFSLILESASTNQTSMYLCASRSPRGQGAKNIQYFGAGTRLSVL.